This note documents a single T cell receptor (beta chain) sequence. Sequencing used immunoSEQ multiplex PCR; TCRdb keeps in-frame clones, though not all of them. The sample has roughly 300,000 clones; 65% to 90% are singletons. This specimen comes from a study of blood T cell repertoires in COVID-19. The overall study: Sites across the United States, Italy and Spain contributed samples from acute and convalescent COVID-19.

Looked up from germline, CDR1 is MNHEY and CDR2 is SVGAGI. This CDR3 contains 14 residues. The V gene lost 7 bases and the J gene lost 0 bases, with 12 bases spanning the gap. The chain links TRBV6-5 to TRBJ1-2; D not resolved. The receptor was derived from a woman aged 40 to 55 with acute COVID-19. The sequencing sample was made of PBMCs or T cells enriched from blood (not recorded which). The CDR3 is CASTRTEANYGYTF. In DNA form, the CDR3 reads TGTGCCAGCACCCGGACTGAAGCTAACTATGGCTACACCTTC.